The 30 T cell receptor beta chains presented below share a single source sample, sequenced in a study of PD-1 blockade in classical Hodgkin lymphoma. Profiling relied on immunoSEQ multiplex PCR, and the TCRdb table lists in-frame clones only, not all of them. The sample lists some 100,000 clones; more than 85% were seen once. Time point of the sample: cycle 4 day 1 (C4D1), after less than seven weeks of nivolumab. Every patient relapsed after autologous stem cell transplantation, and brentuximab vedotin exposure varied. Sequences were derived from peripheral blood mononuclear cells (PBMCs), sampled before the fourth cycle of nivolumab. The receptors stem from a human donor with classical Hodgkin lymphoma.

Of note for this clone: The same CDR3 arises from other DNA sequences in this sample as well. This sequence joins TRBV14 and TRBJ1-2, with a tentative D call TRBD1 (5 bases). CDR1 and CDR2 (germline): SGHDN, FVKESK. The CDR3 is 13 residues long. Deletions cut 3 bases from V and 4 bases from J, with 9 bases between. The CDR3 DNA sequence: TGTGCCAGCAGCCAGACGGGACCCTATGGCTACACCTTC. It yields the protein CASSQTGPYGYTF.

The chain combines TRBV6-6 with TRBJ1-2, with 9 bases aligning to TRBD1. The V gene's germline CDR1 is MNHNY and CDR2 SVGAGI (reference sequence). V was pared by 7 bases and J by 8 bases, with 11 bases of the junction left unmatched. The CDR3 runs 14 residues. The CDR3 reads CASNTGTGTGGYTF. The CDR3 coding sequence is TGTGCCAGCAATACCGGGACAGGGACGGGGGGCTACACCTTC.

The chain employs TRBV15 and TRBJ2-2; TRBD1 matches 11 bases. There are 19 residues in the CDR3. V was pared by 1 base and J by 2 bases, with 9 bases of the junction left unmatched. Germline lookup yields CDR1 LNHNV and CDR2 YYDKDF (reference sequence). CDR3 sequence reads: CATSRGYGQGASNTGELFF. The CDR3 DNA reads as TGTGCCACCAGCAGAGGTTACGGACAGGGGGCATCAAACACCGGGGAGCTGTTTTTT.

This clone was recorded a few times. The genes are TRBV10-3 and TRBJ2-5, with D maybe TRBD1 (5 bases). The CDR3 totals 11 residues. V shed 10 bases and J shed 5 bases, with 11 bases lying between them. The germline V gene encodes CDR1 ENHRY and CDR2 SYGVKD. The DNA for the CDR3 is TGTGCCACCGGACCAGGGGAGACCCAGTACTTC. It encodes CATGPGETQYF.

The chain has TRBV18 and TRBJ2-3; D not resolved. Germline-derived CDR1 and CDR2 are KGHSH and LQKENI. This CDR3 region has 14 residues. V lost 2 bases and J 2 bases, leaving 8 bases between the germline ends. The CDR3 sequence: CASSPSVTTDTQYF. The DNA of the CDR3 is TGTGCCAGCTCACCAAGTGTTACCACAGATACGCAGTATTTT.

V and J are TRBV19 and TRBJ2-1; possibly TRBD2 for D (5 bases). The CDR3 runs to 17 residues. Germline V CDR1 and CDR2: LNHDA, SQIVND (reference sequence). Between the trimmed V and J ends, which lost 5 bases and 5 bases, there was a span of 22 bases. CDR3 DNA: TGTGCCAGTAGTGTCTGGACTCTCGGAAAAGACGACAATGAGCAGTTCTTC. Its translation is CASSVWTLGKDDNEQFF.

Here the CDR3 reads CASRRGGTGELFF. Written as DNA, the CDR3 is TGTGCCAGCAGGAGGGGCGGCACCGGGGAGCTGTTTTTT. The rearrangement joins TRBV25-1 to TRBJ2-2; D is tentatively TRBD1 or TRBD2 (5 bases each). CDR1 and CDR2 from the germline V gene are MGHDK and SYGVNS. V was clipped by 6 bases and J by 4 bases, with 9 bases between them. The CDR3 consists of 13 residues.

Here the CDR3 reads CASSLLSGRSYEQYF. The CDR3 DNA is TGCGCCAGCAGCTTGCTAAGCGGGAGGTCCTACGAGCAGTACTTC. The J gene is TRBJ2-7, the V gene TRBV5-1; 9 nucleotides align to TRBD2. Per germline, CDR1 SGHRS and CDR2 YFSETQ. The length of the CDR3 is 15 residues. V lost 1 base and J lost 1; bases outside the gene matches: 3.

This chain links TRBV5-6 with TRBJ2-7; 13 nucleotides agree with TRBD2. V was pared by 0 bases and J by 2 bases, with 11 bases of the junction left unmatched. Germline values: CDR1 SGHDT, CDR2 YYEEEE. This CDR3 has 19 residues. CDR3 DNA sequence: TGTGCCAGCAGCTTGGACGGGGGACTAGCGGGATCCTTCCCCTACGAGCAGTACTTC. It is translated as CASSLDGGLAGSFPYEQYF.

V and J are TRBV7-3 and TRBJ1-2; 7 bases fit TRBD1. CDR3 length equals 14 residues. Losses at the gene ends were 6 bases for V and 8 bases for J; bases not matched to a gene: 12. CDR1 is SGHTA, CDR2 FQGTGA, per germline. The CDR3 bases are TGTGCCAGCAGTCCCCAGGGACAGCGCCTCGGCTACACCTTC. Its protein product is CASSPQGQRLGYTF.

The CDR3 coding sequence is TGTGCCAGCAGTTTTGGTCAGGGGCCCTACGAGCAGTACTTC. This translates into CASSFGQGPYEQYF. This chain joins TRBV27 and TRBJ2-7; TRBD1 is a possible D gene (6 bases). The CDR3 loop spans 14 amino acids. In germline, CDR1 is MNHEY, CDR2 SMNVEV (reference sequence). Trimming pared 3 bases from V and 2 bases from J, leaving 11 bases between.

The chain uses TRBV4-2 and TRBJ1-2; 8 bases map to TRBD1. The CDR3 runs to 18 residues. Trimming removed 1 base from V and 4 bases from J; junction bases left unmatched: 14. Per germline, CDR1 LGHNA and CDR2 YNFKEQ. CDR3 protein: CASSQVSTPPGGSYGYTF. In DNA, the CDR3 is TGTGCCAGCAGCCAAGTCTCTACCCCCCCAGGGGGCAGCTATGGCTACACCTTC.

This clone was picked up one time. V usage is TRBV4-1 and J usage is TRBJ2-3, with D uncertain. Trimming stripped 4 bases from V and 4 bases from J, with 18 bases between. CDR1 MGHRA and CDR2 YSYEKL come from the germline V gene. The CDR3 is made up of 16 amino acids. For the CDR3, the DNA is TGCGCCAGCAGCCGTTTCCCCATCCCCGGCGCAGATACGCAGTATTTT. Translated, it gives CASSRFPIPGADTQYF.

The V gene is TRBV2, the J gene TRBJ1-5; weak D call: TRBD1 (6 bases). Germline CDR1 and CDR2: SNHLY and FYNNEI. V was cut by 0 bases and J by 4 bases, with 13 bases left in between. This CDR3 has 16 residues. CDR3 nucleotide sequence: TGTGCCAGCAGTGAAGCGGGGGGCAAGGGTAATCAGCCCCAGCATTTT. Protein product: CASSEAGGKGNQPQHF.

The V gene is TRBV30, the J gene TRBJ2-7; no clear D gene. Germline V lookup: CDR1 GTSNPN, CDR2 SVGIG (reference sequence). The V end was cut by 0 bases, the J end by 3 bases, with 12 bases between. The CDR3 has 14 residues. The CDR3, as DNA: TGTGCCTGGAGTGTCGGAGCTCAATACTACGAGCAGTACTTC. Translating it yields CAWSVGAQYYEQYF.

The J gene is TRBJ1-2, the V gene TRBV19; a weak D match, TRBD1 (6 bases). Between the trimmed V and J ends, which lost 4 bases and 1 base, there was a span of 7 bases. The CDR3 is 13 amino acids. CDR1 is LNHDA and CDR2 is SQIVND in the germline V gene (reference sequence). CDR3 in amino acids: CASSTGDNYGYTF. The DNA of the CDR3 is TGTGCCAGTAGTACAGGGGATAACTATGGCTACACCTTC.

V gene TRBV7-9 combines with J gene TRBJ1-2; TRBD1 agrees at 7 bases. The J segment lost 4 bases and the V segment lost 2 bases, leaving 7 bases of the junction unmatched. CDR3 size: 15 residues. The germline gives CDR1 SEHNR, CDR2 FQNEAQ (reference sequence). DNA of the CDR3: TGTGCCAGCAGCTTACCGGGACAGAACGTCTATGGCTACACCTTC. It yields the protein CASSLPGQNVYGYTF. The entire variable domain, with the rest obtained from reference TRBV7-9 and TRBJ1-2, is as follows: DTGVSQNPRHKITKRGQNVTFRCDPISEHNRLYWYRQTLGQGPEFLTYFQNEAQLEKSRLLSDRFSAERPKGSFSTLEIQRTEQGDSAMYLCASSLPGQNVYGYTFGSGTRLTVV.

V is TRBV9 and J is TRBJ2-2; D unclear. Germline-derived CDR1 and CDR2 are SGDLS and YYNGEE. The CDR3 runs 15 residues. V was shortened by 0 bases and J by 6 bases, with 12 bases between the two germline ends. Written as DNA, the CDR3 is TGTGCCAGCAGCGTAGGGGATTCCCTCCCCGGGGAGCTGTTTTTT. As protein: CASSVGDSLPGELFF.

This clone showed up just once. The CDR3 region has the DNA TGTGCCAGCAGCTTGTGGACAGGGGACTCCGAGCAGTACTTC. Its translation is CASSLWTGDSEQYF. V is TRBV5-4 and J is TRBJ2-7; the match to TRBD1 covers 9 bases. V lost 1 base and J lost 6; bases outside the gene matches: 5. This CDR3 is built from 14 residues. In germline, CDR1 is SGHNT, CDR2 YYREEE (reference sequence).

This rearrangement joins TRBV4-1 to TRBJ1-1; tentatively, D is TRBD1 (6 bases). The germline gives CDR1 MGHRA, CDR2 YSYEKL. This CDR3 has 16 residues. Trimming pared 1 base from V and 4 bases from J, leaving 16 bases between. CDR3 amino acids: CASSQVGGGAGTEAFF. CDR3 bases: TGCGCCAGCAGCCAAGTGGGGGGCGGCGCAGGCACTGAAGCTTTCTTT.

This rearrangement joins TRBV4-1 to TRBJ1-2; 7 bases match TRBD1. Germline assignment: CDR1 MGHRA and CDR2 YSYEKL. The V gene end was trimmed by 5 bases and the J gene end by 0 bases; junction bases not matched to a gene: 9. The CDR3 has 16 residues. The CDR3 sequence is CASSKLRTGSNYGYTF. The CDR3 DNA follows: TGCGCCAGCAGCAAACTTAGGACAGGTTCTAACTATGGCTACACCTTC.

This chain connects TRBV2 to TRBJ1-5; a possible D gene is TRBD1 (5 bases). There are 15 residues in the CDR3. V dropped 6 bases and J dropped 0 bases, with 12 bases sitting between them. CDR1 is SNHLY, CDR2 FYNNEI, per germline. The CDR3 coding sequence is TGTGCCAGCAGCCCGACAGAAGTTAGCAATCAGCCCCAGCATTTT. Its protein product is CASSPTEVSNQPQHF. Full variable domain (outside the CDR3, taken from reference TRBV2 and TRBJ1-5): EPEVTQTPSHQVTQMGQEVILRCVPISNHLYFYWYRQILGQKVEFLVSFYNNEISEKSEIFDDQFSVERPDGSNFTLKIRSTKLEDSAMYFCASSPTEVSNQPQHFGDGTRLSIL.

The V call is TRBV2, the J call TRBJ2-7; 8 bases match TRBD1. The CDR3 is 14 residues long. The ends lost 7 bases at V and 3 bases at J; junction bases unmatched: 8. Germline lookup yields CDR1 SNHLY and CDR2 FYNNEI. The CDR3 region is CASIPQGANYEQYF. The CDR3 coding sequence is TGTGCCAGCATTCCGCAGGGGGCTAACTACGAGCAGTACTTC.

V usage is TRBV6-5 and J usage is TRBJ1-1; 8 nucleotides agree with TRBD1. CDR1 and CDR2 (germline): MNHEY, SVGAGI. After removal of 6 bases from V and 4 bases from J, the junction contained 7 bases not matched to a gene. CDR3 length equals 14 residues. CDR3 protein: CASSGQGGRTEAFF. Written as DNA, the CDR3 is TGTGCCAGCAGCGGACAGGGAGGTCGCACTGAAGCTTTCTTT.

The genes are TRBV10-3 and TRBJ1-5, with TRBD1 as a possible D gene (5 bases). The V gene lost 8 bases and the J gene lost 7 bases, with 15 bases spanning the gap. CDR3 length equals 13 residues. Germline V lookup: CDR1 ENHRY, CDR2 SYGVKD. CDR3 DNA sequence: TGTGCCATCCGGCAGGGCGAGGAGCAGCCCCAGCATTTT. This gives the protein CAIRQGEEQPQHF.

The CDR3 region is CASSNGRIEQYF. The CDR3 DNA follows: TGTGCCAGCAGTAACGGACGGATCGAGCAGTACTTC. The chain recombines TRBV6-1 with TRBJ2-7; D not resolved. This CDR3 has 12 amino acids. Trimming left V 5 bases short and J 6 bases short, with 11 bases between. Germline V gives CDR1 MNHNS, CDR2 SASEGT.

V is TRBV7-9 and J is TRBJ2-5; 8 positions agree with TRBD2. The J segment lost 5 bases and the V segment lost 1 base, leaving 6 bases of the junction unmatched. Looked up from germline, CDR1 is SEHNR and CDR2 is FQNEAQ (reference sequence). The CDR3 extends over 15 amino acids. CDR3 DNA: TGTGCCAGCAGCTTAGGACGGGGGGGTCCGGAGACCCAGTACTTC. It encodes CASSLGRGGPETQYF. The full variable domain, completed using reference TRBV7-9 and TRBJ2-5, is DTGVSQNPRHKITKRGQNVTFRCDPISEHNRLYWYRQTLGQGPEFLTYFQNEAQLEKSRLLSDRFSAERPKGSFSTLEIQRTEQGDSAMYLCASSLGRGGPETQYFGPGTRLLVL.

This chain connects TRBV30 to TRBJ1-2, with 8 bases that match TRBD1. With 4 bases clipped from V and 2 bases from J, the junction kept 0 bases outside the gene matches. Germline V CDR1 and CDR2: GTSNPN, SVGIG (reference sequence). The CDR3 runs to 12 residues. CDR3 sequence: CAWTGGNYGYTF. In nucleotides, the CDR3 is TGTGCCTGGACAGGGGGCAACTATGGCTACACCTTC.

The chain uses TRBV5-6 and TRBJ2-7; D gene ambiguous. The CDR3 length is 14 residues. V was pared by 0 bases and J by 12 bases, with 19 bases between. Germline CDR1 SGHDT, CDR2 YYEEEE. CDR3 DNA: TGTGCCAGCAGCTTGGGCCCGGGCCTCCAACGCGGGTACTTC. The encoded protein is CASSLGPGLQRGYF. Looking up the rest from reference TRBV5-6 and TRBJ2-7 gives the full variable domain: DAGVTQSPTHLIKTRGQQVTLRCSPKSGHDTVSWYQQALGQGPQFIFQYYEEEERQRGNFPDRFSGHQFPNYSSELNVNALLLGDSALYLCASSLGPGLQRGYFGPGTRLTVT.

CDR3 bases: TGTGCCTGGAGTGGGGGGGTGCTCACCTACGAGCAGTACTTC. This encodes CAWSGGVLTYEQYF. V is TRBV30 and J is TRBJ2-7, with D possibly TRBD2 on 6 matching bases. Trimming removed 1 base at V and 2 bases at J, with 12 bases between. In germline, CDR1 is GTSNPN, CDR2 SVGIG (reference sequence). This CDR3 has 14 residues.